This T cell receptor (beta chain) stems from a study of identical twins. Study findings and constraints: Excess sharing by twins proved weaker in beta out-of-frame sequences.

The CDR3 is 14 amino acids. V was trimmed by 5 bases and J by 5 bases, leaving 15 bases between them. The germline V gene has CDR1 SEHNR and CDR2 FQNEAQ (reference sequence). cDNA molecules carried unique molecular identifiers, and template switching added a universal primer site. TCRdb fed the 5' RACE reads into MiXCR, producing one record per CDR3 protein. The sample yields 450,000 or so distinct CDR3 sequences, 20% to 30% seen once. This clonotype was recorded a few times. Its antigen is undetermined. This same sample was also taken into another study, of T cells expressing NK-cell markers. That study adds: The CD3+CD56-NKG2C+ fraction of a handful of donors was likewise dominated by these clonotypes.

The receptor was derived from a woman between 18 and 30 years old in good health. The chain uses TRBV7-9 and TRBJ2-5, with D maybe TRBD1 (5 bases). Sample: CD4+ T cells sorted from blood. This chain's CDR3 is CASSPGAGWETQYF. DNA for the CDR3: TGTGCCAGCAGCCCTGGGGCAGGATGGGAGACCCAGTACTTC.